This T cell receptor (beta chain) was obtained from a study of metastatic and nonmetastatic thyroid tumors. Across the whole study: Malignant and benign thyroid patients had repertoires compared in peripheral blood and tumor or nodule tissue.

Authors' methods: Between-group CDR3 differences, defined by clinicopathological status, yielded a distant-metastasis classifier for papillary thyroid cancer. Through MiXCR, TCRdb re-clonotyped the PCR reads. These V and J calls rely on TCRdb rather than the paper's analysis. The table records about 43,000 clones, approximately 24% of them present only once. No treatment of any kind had been given to any patient before thyroid surgery. The clonotype originates from a female donor with papillary thyroid cancer or a benign thyroid nodule (not recorded which). Some clones in this sample may be carry-over from other donors' samples. Source material: tumor tissue.

CDR3 amino acids: CSARVREADTQYF. Written as DNA, the CDR3 is TGCAGTGCTAGGGTGAGAGAAGCAGATACGCAGTATTTT. The V gene is TRBV20-1, the J gene TRBJ2-3; D call uncertain. The length of the CDR3 is 13 residues. Germline V gene sequence: CDR1 DFQATT, CDR2 SNEGSKA (reference sequence). V was trimmed by 3 bases and J by 4 bases, leaving 11 bases between them.